These 24 T cell receptor beta chains originate from one sample sequenced in a study of identical twins. TCRdb processed the 5' RACE reads anew with MiXCR; each CDR3 protein has one entry. The table shows more than 400,000 distinct CDR3 sequences, with about 15% occurring only once. These same records also appear under a second study, on yellow fever vaccine responses in identical twins.

Sequencing used CD4+ T cells sorted from blood. These receptors were taken from a woman under 30 in good health.

The V gene is TRBV6-4, the J gene TRBJ2-2; D is ambiguous. Looked up from germline, CDR1 is MRHNA and CDR2 is SNTAGT. The CDR3 runs to 13 residues. Deletions cut 6 bases from V and 3 bases from J, with 8 bases between. This chain's CDR3 is CASRQDYTGELFF. The CDR3 coding sequence is TGTGCCAGCAGACAAGACTACACCGGGGAGCTGTTTTTT.

This clonotype was recorded many times. This chain connects TRBV4-1 to TRBJ1-1; D is uncertain. V was cut by 3 bases and J by 2 bases, with 13 bases left in between. This CDR3 is built from 15 residues. Per the germline V gene, CDR1 is MGHRA and CDR2 is YSYEKL. In nucleotides, the CDR3 is TGCGCCAGCAGCCAGGCTGGCAGACAAAACACTGAAGCTTTCTTT. It translates to CASSQAGRQNTEAFF.

This clonotype was observed a few times. The chain has TRBV5-1 and TRBJ2-2; D not resolved. Germline CDR1 is SGHRS and CDR2 is YFSETQ. V lost 0 bases and J 3 bases, leaving 12 bases between the germline ends. The CDR3 length is 16 residues. The CDR3 region has the DNA TGCGCCAGCAGCTTGGTGGGGTTGTCGGACACCGGGGAGCTGTTTTTT. Translation: CASSLVGLSDTGELFF.

The chain links TRBV7-3 to TRBJ2-5; tentatively, D is TRBD2 (6 bases). Trimming pared 2 bases from V and 4 bases from J, leaving 14 bases between. From germline, CDR1 is SGHTA and CDR2 FQGTGA. CDR3 length: 15 amino acids. CDR3 in DNA: TGTGCCAGCAGCTTAGTCTGGGGAGGTGGAGAGACCCAGTACTTC. It yields the protein CASSLVWGGGETQYF.

The J gene is TRBJ2-1, the V gene TRBV5-1, with 7 nucleotides matching TRBD2. Germline loops: CDR1 SGHRS, CDR2 YFSETQ. V lost 4 bases to trimming and J lost 2 bases; unmatched junction nucleotides: 6. The CDR3 covers 15 residues. CDR3 nucleotide sequence: TGCGCCAGCAGCATAAGCGGGGCCGCCTACAATGAGCAGTTCTTC. It translates to CASSISGAAYNEQFF. The entire variable domain, with the rest obtained from reference TRBV5-1 and TRBJ2-1, is as follows: KAGVTQTPRYLIKTRGQQVTLSCSPISGHRSVSWYQQTPGQGLQFLFEYFSETQRNKGNFPGRFSGRQFSNSRSEMNVSTLELGDSALYLCASSISGAAYNEQFFGPGTRLTVL.

The sample holds a few counts of this clonotype. This chain uses TRBV24-1 with TRBJ1-5; perhaps TRBD1 as D (6 bases). V lost 4 bases, J lost 5 bases, and 17 bases lay in between. Germline assignment: CDR1 KGHDR and CDR2 SFDVKD. CDR3 length equals 16 residues. Here the CDR3 reads CATSDPLDRGDQPQHF. The CDR3 nucleotides read TGTGCCACCAGTGACCCCTTGGACAGAGGGGATCAGCCCCAGCATTTT.

This clonotype came up many times. The chain uses TRBV10-3 and TRBJ1-1, with TRBD1 matching over 9 bases. The CDR3 loop spans 13 amino acids. CDR1 is ENHRY and CDR2 is SYGVKD in the germline V gene. The V and J ends lost 7 bases and 3 bases, in that order; junction bases with no gene match: 3. The CDR3 loop is CAITRTGDTEAFF. The CDR3 region has the DNA TGTGCCATCACTCGGACAGGGGACACTGAAGCTTTCTTT.

The genes are TRBV20-1 and TRBJ1-5, with D perhaps TRBD1 (5 bases). Looked up from germline, CDR1 is DFQATT and CDR2 is SNEGSKA (reference sequence). The CDR3 loop spans 14 amino acids. V was cut by 5 bases and J by 1 base, with 12 bases left in between. CDR3 region: CSAPIGGSNQPQHF. The CDR3 coding sequence is TGCAGTGCTCCCATTGGGGGAAGCAATCAGCCCCAGCATTTT.

There are a few counts of this clonotype. The chain carries TRBV6-2 or TRBV6-3 and TRBJ2-1; 8 bases are a match to TRBD1. From germline, CDR1 is MNHEY and CDR2 SVGEGT. The CDR3 has 14 residues. The trim removed 11 bases at V and 9 bases at J, leaving 15 bases unmatched. The CDR3 loop is CASGLGQAVGEQFF. CDR3 nucleotides: TGTGCCTCGGGCCTGGGACAGGCGGTCGGTGAGCAGTTCTTC.

CDR3 region: CSASLAGGKNYEQYV. DNA of the CDR3: TGCAGTGCTAGCCTAGCGGGGGGCAAGAACTACGAGCAGTACGTC. The rearrangement joins TRBV20-1 to TRBJ2-7, with TRBD2 identical over 11 bases. From germline, CDR1 is DFQATT and CDR2 SNEGSKA (reference sequence). Trimming took 3 bases from V and 3 from J; bases not matched to a gene: 7. CDR3 length equals 15 residues.

Only a few counts were recorded for this clonotype. The chain links TRBV7-2 to TRBJ1-2, with 8 bases that match TRBD1. V lost 7 bases, J lost 6 bases, and 7 bases stayed unmatched. This CDR3 comprises 13 residues. Per germline, CDR1 SGHTA and CDR2 FQGNSA. The CDR3 sequence: CASTLQGVNGYTF. The CDR3 nucleotides are TGTGCCAGCACCCTACAGGGGGTTAATGGCTACACCTTC.

This clonotype has a handful of counts. The rearrangement links TRBV2 to TRBJ1-5, with D perhaps matching TRBD1 (5 bases). The germline V and J ends were trimmed by 7 bases and 9 bases, with 16 bases remaining between them. The germline V gene has CDR1 SNHLY and CDR2 FYNNEI. This CDR3 spans 13 amino acids. CDR3: CASTDLGVRPQHF. DNA of the CDR3: TGTGCCAGCACTGACCTGGGGGTCCGGCCCCAGCATTTT.

This clonotype was counted between two and nine times. The rearrangement links TRBV20-1 to TRBJ2-5; tentative D call: TRBD2 (6 bases). V was pared by 3 bases and J by 4 bases, with 12 bases between. From germline, CDR1 is DFQATT and CDR2 SNEGSKA (reference sequence). There are 13 residues in the CDR3. The chain's CDR3 is CSASGSSSETQYF. The CDR3 nucleotides read TGCAGTGCTAGCGGGAGCTCTTCAGAGACCCAGTACTTC.

This rearrangement joins TRBV7-9 to TRBJ2-7; 10 nucleotides match TRBD2. Trimming removed 8 bases from V and 0 bases from J; junction bases left unmatched: 7. CDR1 is SEHNR and CDR2 is FQNEAQ in the germline V gene (reference sequence). The CDR3 has 15 amino acids. The CDR3 sequence: CASGLIAGGSYEQYF. The CDR3 region has the DNA TGTGCCAGCGGACTGATAGCGGGAGGCTCCTACGAGCAGTACTTC.

This clonotype was detected a few times. The V and J genes are TRBV6-2 or TRBV6-3 and TRBJ2-7; 8 bases agree with TRBD1. Germline loops: CDR1 MNHEY, CDR2 SVGEGT. The CDR3 covers 16 residues. After removal of 6 bases from V and 2 bases from J, the junction contained 12 bases not matched to a gene. The CDR3 is CASRGTGKFSAYEQYF. The CDR3 nucleotides are TGTGCCAGCAGAGGGACAGGTAAATTTTCGGCCTACGAGCAGTACTTC.

This clonotype was recorded many times. The V and J genes are TRBV24-1 and TRBJ2-1; TRBD2 aligns across 14 bases. Germline CDR1 and CDR2: KGHDR and SFDVKD. V shed 7 bases, J shed 0 bases, and the junction held 13 bases outside the gene matches. The CDR3 is made up of 20 amino acids. This CDR3 is CATRANAGLAGAFSYNEQFF. The CDR3 region has the DNA TGTGCCACCAGAGCCAATGCGGGACTAGCGGGAGCGTTCTCCTACAATGAGCAGTTCTTC.

This clonotype has more than one count but fewer than ten. This sequence joins TRBV6-5 and TRBJ1-6; maybe TRBD1 (6 bases). This CDR3 spans 13 amino acids. V shed 8 bases and J shed 10 bases, with 15 bases lying between them. CDR1 and CDR2 from the germline V gene are MNHEY and SVGAGI. CDR3 loop: CASGLQGRSPLHF. Here the CDR3 DNA reads TGTGCCAGCGGGTTACAGGGAAGGTCACCCCTCCACTTT.

The chain joins TRBV12-3 or TRBV12-4 to TRBJ1-1; TRBD1 might be the D (5 bases). V lost 1 base to trimming and J lost 4 bases, with 10 bases between them. The CDR3 is 14 amino acids. In DNA, the CDR3 is TGTGCCAGCAGTTTAGGGGGGGAGGGCACTGAAGCTTTCTTT. Translating it yields CASSLGGEGTEAFF.

This clonotype occurred many times. V gene TRBV3-1 combines with J gene TRBJ1-1; 7 nucleotides line up with TRBD1. The junction had 1 base not matched to a gene; V was cut back by 5 bases and J by 1 base. Germline CDR1 LGHDT, CDR2 YNNKEL (reference sequence). The CDR3 runs to 13 residues. The CDR3 here is CASSGTENTEAFF. DNA of the CDR3: TGTGCCAGCAGCGGGACAGAGAACACTGAAGCTTTCTTT.

This clonotype has only a few counts. CDR3 sequence: CASGRDRGSYEQYF. Written as DNA, the CDR3 is TGTGCCAGCGGGCGGGACAGAGGCTCCTACGAGCAGTACTTC. The rearrangement uses TRBV12-3 or TRBV12-4 and TRBJ2-7, with D possibly TRBD1 on 7 matching bases. V lost 8 bases to trimming and J lost 0 bases, with 14 bases between them. This CDR3 comprises 14 residues.

The chain employs TRBV7-6 and TRBJ2-5; 7 bases map to TRBD2. Germline assignment: CDR1 SGHVS and CDR2 FNYEAQ. J gave up 4 bases and V 3 bases, and 11 bases lay outside the gene matches. The CDR3 contains 16 residues. CDR3 amino acids: CASSFSESWGGETQYF. CDR3 nucleotides: TGTGCCAGCAGCTTTAGTGAGAGTTGGGGGGGAGAGACCCAGTACTTC.

This clonotype was counted only a few times. The chain is built from TRBV6-1 and TRBJ2-7; possibly TRBD2 for D (7 bases). V shed 6 bases and J shed 3 bases, with 18 bases lying between them. The length of the CDR3 is 15 residues. CDR1 MNHNS and CDR2 SASEGT come from the germline V gene. CDR3 nucleotide sequence: TGTGCCAGCAGAAGGGAGGGACACCCACTCTACGAGCAGTACGTC. Residues: CASRREGHPLYEQYV.

This sequence joins TRBV24-1 and TRBJ2-1; D call uncertain. CDR3 length equals 16 residues. Between the trimmed V and J ends, which lost 7 bases and 4 bases, there was a span of 19 bases. Germline CDR1 KGHDR, CDR2 SFDVKD. This CDR3 reads CATSAGYTFFYNEQFF. In DNA form, the CDR3 reads TGTGCCACCAGCGCCGGATACACATTTTTTTACAATGAGCAGTTCTTC.

The V and J genes are TRBV27 and TRBJ2-6; possibly TRBD1 for D (5 bases). Trimming stripped 5 bases from V and 2 bases from J, with 10 bases between. Germline assignment: CDR1 MNHEY and CDR2 SMNVEV (reference sequence). This CDR3 comprises 15 residues. CDR3 region: CASSMSRAGANVLTF. CDR3 DNA sequence: TGTGCCAGCAGTATGAGCAGGGCTGGGGCCAACGTCCTGACTTTC.